This record covers a single TCR beta chain. This record comes from a study of blood T cell repertoires in COVID-19. Study background: T cells, B-cell-depleted T cells, or PBMCs supplied cDNA or gDNA.

CDR3 length: 17 amino acids. V lost 0 bases, J lost 0 bases, and 8 bases stayed unmatched. Germline CDR1 LGHNA, CDR2 YNFKEQ. In the study's own analysis: Reference gene primers were amplified, and this amplification served to estimate nucleated cell counts. Sequenced by immunoSEQ multiplex PCR; TCRdb stores in-frame clones only, minus some. V and J calls plus clone size are reproduced from that table; the DNA served to infer D and trimming. The data show some 280,000 clones, 75% to 90% seen once. Input material: peripheral blood. This clonotype originated in a woman aged 55-70 years with acute or convalescent COVID-19. The chain recombines TRBV4-2 with TRBJ2-7; 7 bases line up with TRBD2. This chain's CDR3 is CASSQDGLGGVSYEQYF. The CDR3 DNA reads TGTGCCAGCAGCCAAGACGGCTTGGGGGGGGTCTCCTACGAGCAGTACTTC.